This T cell receptor beta chain was observed in a study of T cells in Graves' hyperthyroidism and ophthalmopathy. Findings and limits, study-wide: Most clonotypes that expanded in the thyroid above 0.001 also showed up in blood.

Amplification of TCR beta CDR3 regions was performed using RNA transcripts as template. In the first-round RT-PCR of the TCR CDR3, the HTBI primer set was used. TCRdb recomputed calls from the multiplex PCR reads with MiXCR, one row per CDR3 protein. The sample consists of approximately 360,000 distinct CDR3 sequences, 15% to 18% of them appearing once. Patients with uncontrolled infections, other autoimmune diseases, pregnancy or lactation were excluded. Orbital computed tomography, thyroid ultrasound, serum thyroxine and TRAb, and clinical symptoms together informed the diagnoses. Sample collection date corresponds to first hyperthyroidism diagnosis, prior to any ophthalmopathy symptoms. This clonotype was recorded many times. Its antigen remains unidentified. This CDR3 spans 14 amino acids. CDR1 is MDHEN and CDR2 is SYDVKM in the germline V gene. The V gene lost 5 bases and the J gene lost 7 bases, with 15 bases spanning the gap.

The TCR sequence derives from a young woman with Graves' hyperthyroidism that later progressed to Graves' ophthalmopathy. The sample comprised blood. This chain connects TRBV28 to TRBJ1-5, with D possibly matching TRBD1 (6 bases). CDR3 in DNA: TGTGCCAGCAGTCCTCAACAGGGAATGCAGCCCCAGCATTTT. It translates to CASSPQQGMQPQHF.